Listed below are T cell receptor beta chains from one sample, sequenced in a study of blood T cell repertoires in COVID-19. Profiled with immunoSEQ multiplex PCR; TCRdb holds only in-frame clones, not every one. The sample comprises a few hundred thousand clones, 89% of which are singletons, and roughly a tenth rests with the top ten. Sequences were obtained from PBMCs or T cells enriched from blood (not recorded which). These receptors were taken from a middle-aged woman who had recovered from COVID-19. Both conserved end residues are part of each CDR3. A D gene is named only where the DNA matches it firmly. The size field is filled for only some rows; it gives once, few, many or a size class.

CDR3nt: TGTGCCAGCAGAGATGTTGGAGATCAGCCCCAGCATTTT
CDR3aa: CASRDVGDQPQHF
j_gene: TRBJ1-5
abundance: -
v_gene: TRBV6-4
d_gene: -

CDR3nt: TGTGCCACCAGTGATCAAACCGGGACTTTGGCTAACTATGGCTACACCTTC
CDR3aa: CATSDQTGTLANYGYTF
j_gene: TRBJ1-2
abundance: -
v_gene: TRBV24-1
d_gene: -

CDR3nt: TGTGCCAGTTTAGAGCCCTTCTACGAGCAGTACTTC
CDR3aa: CASLEPFYEQYF
j_gene: TRBJ2-7
abundance: once
v_gene: TRBV27
d_gene: -

CDR3nt: TGCAGCGAAAAAGCGGGAGCAAACAATGAGCAGTTCTTC
CDR3aa: CSEKAGANNEQFF
j_gene: TRBJ2-1
abundance: -
v_gene: TRBV29-1
d_gene: TRBD2

CDR3nt: TGTGCCAGCAGGGCACGGGGACTAGCGGGGATCTACGAGCAGTACTTC
CDR3aa: CASRARGLAGIYEQYF
j_gene: TRBJ2-7
abundance: -
v_gene: TRBV7-2
d_gene: TRBD2

CDR3nt: TGCAGCGTCAGAAGACCCTCCGGGACTGGGAAAAATGAGCAGTACTTC
CDR3aa: CSVRRPSGTGKNEQYF
j_gene: TRBJ2-7
abundance: -
v_gene: TRBV29-1
d_gene: -

CDR3nt: TGCGCCAGCAGCATAAGGACAGGGTCCGAGACCCAGTACTTC
CDR3aa: CASSIRTGSETQYF
j_gene: TRBJ2-5
abundance: -
v_gene: TRBV5-1
d_gene: TRBD1

CDR3nt: TGTGCCAGCAGCTCACCCCTCAGACTAGAAACCTACGAGCAGTACTTC
CDR3aa: CASSSPLRLETYEQYF
j_gene: TRBJ2-7
abundance: -
v_gene: TRBV11-3
d_gene: -

CDR3nt: TGTGCCAGCAGTCTTGACAGGACTGAAGCTTTCTTT
CDR3aa: CASSLDRTEAFF
j_gene: TRBJ1-1
abundance: -
v_gene: TRBV28
d_gene: -

CDR3nt: TGTGCCAGCAGTTCATACCAGGGAAGAAGCTACGAGCAGTACTTC
CDR3aa: CASSSYQGRSYEQYF
j_gene: TRBJ2-7
abundance: once
v_gene: TRBV27
d_gene: -

CDR3nt: TGTGCCACCACCGGGACTAGCGGCACCGGGGAGCTGTTTTTT
CDR3aa: CATTGTSGTGELFF
j_gene: TRBJ2-2
abundance: -
v_gene: TRBV24-1
d_gene: TRBD2

CDR3nt: TGTGCCAGCAGTTTTGGGTGGGAGGGTGACGAGCAGTACTTC
CDR3aa: CASSFGWEGDEQYF
j_gene: TRBJ2-7
abundance: -
v_gene: TRBV27
d_gene: TRBD2

CDR3nt: TGTGCCAGCAGCCGGGCAGGGGGCCTAAGGGGGACCCAGTACTTC
CDR3aa: CASSRAGGLRGTQYF
j_gene: TRBJ2-5
abundance: -
v_gene: TRBV7-2
d_gene: TRBD1

CDR3nt: TGTGCCAGCAGTGACCTAGGCGGGGGAGTGGAGACCCAGTACTTC
CDR3aa: CASSDLGGGVETQYF
j_gene: TRBJ2-5
abundance: -
v_gene: TRBV11-2
d_gene: TRBD2

CDR3nt: TGCGCCAGCAGCTCGACAGGGACGCCTTTGGATGAGCAGTTCTTC
CDR3aa: CASSSTGTPLDEQFF
j_gene: TRBJ2-1
abundance: -
v_gene: TRBV5-1
d_gene: TRBD1

CDR3nt: TGCGCCAGCAGCTTGCCCGGGAATGAGCAGTTCTTC
CDR3aa: CASSLPGNEQFF
j_gene: TRBJ2-1
abundance: -
v_gene: TRBV5-1
d_gene: -

CDR3nt: TGCGCCAGCAGTAGCAACGAGCAGGGGGCTATGACCGGGGAGCTGTTTTTT
CDR3aa: CASSSNEQGAMTGELFF
j_gene: TRBJ2-2
abundance: -
v_gene: TRBV5-1
d_gene: TRBD1

CDR3nt: TGCGCCAGCATTGGGACTAGCGGGACCTACGAGCAGTACTTC
CDR3aa: CASIGTSGTYEQYF
j_gene: TRBJ2-7
abundance: -
v_gene: TRBV23-1
d_gene: TRBD2

CDR3nt: TGCAGTGCTAGTCTAGCTGGGGGGACCTACTACTCTGGAAACACCATATATTTT
CDR3aa: CSASLAGGTYYSGNTIYF
j_gene: TRBJ1-3
abundance: -
v_gene: TRBV20-1
d_gene: -

CDR3nt: TGTGCCAGCAGTGTGGCAGGGGAGTTCCCCTATGGCTACACCTTC
CDR3aa: CASSVAGEFPYGYTF
j_gene: TRBJ1-2
abundance: -
v_gene: TRBV27
d_gene: -

CDR3nt: TGTGCCAGCAATGGCGGGACAGACTACGAGCAGTACTTC
CDR3aa: CASNGGTDYEQYF
j_gene: TRBJ2-7
abundance: -
v_gene: TRBV11-3
d_gene: -

CDR3nt: TGTGCCAGCAGCTTAACAGGGGCTTACAATGAGCAGTTCTTC
CDR3aa: CASSLTGAYNEQFF
j_gene: TRBJ2-1
abundance: -
v_gene: TRBV7-3
d_gene: -

CDR3nt: TGTGCCAGCAGTGAATATGAGCCTAGCACAGATACGCAGTATTTT
CDR3aa: CASSEYEPSTDTQYF
j_gene: TRBJ2-3
abundance: once
v_gene: TRBV6-1
d_gene: -